A selection of T cell receptor beta chains follows, all from one sample in a study of blood T cell repertoires in COVID-19. Sequencing was performed with immunoSEQ multiplex PCR; in TCRdb, only in-frame clones are kept and a portion is missing. The table shows over 400,000 clones, with approximately 86% occurring only once. The sample taken for sequencing was PBMCs or T cells enriched from blood (not recorded which). The source is an older woman who had recovered from COVID-19. Both conserved end residues are part of each CDR3. D genes are given only for firm matches. The size entry is marked missing in some rows and otherwise reads once, few, many or a size class.

TRBV12-3/TRBV12-4	TRBJ1-3	.	.	TGTGCCAGCAGTTTACGGGTGGGAAACACCATATATTTT	CASSLRVGNTIYF
TRBV4-1	TRBJ2-3	once	.	TGCGCCAGCAGCAAGGGGTTCCCCCCCACAGATACGCAGTATTTT	CASSKGFPPTDTQYF
TRBV2	TRBJ1-3	.	TRBD1	TGTGCCATCCGGGGGACAGGGGAAGGAAACACCATATATTTT	CAIRGTGEGNTIYF
TRBV6-5	TRBJ1-5	.	.	TGTGCCAGCGGGACTAAGGGGCAGGTAAATCAGCCCCAGCATTTT	CASGTKGQVNQPQHF
TRBV29-1	TRBJ2-3	.	.	TGCAGCGTTCCCACCGGGGCGGGGTTCACAGATACGCAGTATTTT	CSVPTGAGFTDTQYF
TRBV6-5	TRBJ1-1	.	.	TGTGCCAGCAGTTACTCGATGGGAGGGGGGTTTGAAGCTTTCTTT	CASSYSMGGGFEAFF
TRBV7-9	TRBJ1-2	few	TRBD1	TGTGCCAGCAGCTCGAACCCGGGACAGGGGGACTATGGCTACACCTTC	CASSSNPGQGDYGYTF
TRBV19	TRBJ1-4	.	.	TGTGCCAGTAGTCCGCGGGACGGTGAAAAACTGTTTTTT	CASSPRDGEKLFF
TRBV19	TRBJ2-3	.	TRBD2	TGTGCCAGTAGTCCCCAAGCGGGGGGCGCAGATACGCAGTATTTT	CASSPQAGGADTQYF
TRBV6-6	TRBJ1-2	.	TRBD1	TGTGCCAGCAGTCCCCTCCGACAGGGGGGATTTTTCTATGGCTACACCTTC	CASSPLRQGGFFYGYTF
TRBV19	TRBJ1-5	.	.	TGTGCCACGGGACTACTCATGGGGCCCCAGCATTTT	CATGLLMGPQHF
TRBV5-1	TRBJ2-3	.	TRBD2	TGCGCCAGCAGCGGGAAACTAGCGGGGCGCACAGATACGCAGTATTTT	CASSGKLAGRTDTQYF
TRBV6-5	TRBJ2-7	few	.	TGTGCCAGCAGCCTCCGGGACACGGCCTACGAGCAGTACTTC	CASSLRDTAYEQYF
TRBV2	TRBJ2-1	.	.	TGTGCCAGCTCGGTGTACAATGAGCAGTTCTTC	CASSVYNEQFF
TRBV11-2	TRBJ2-1	.	TRBD1	TGTGCCAGCAGCTCCAGGACAGGGGGACCCTACAATGAGCAGTTCTTC	CASSSRTGGPYNEQFF
TRBV19	TRBJ1-1	.	.	TGTGCCAGTAGTATAGATACAGGGACGAACACTGAAGCTTTCTTT	CASSIDTGTNTEAFF
TRBV4-2	TRBJ1-4	.	TRBD1	TGTGCCAGCAGCCAGGCGACAGGGGGCGATGAAAAACTGTTTTTT	CASSQATGGDEKLFF
TRBV5-1	TRBJ1-2	.	.	TGCGCCAGCAGCTTGAGGGGGATCTCAGCTAACTATGGCTACACCTTC	CASSLRGISANYGYTF
TRBV27	TRBJ1-6	.	TRBD1	TGTGCCAGCAGTTACAGGGGCACCTATAATTCACCCCTCCACTTT	CASSYRGTYNSPLHF
TRBV27	TRBJ1-6	.	.	TGTGCCAGCAGCTACAGCTCCTATAATTCACCCCTCCACTTT	CASSYSSYNSPLHF
TRBV6-5	TRBJ1-2	.	TRBD1	TGTGCCAGCAGTTACTCGACTTTAAGGGGGCGCGGCTACACCTTC	CASSYSTLRGRGYTF
TRBV3-1/TRBV3-2	TRBJ1-6	.	.	TGTGCCAGCAGCCAAGATGGGAGGTCACCCCTCCACTTT	CASSQDGRSPLHF
TRBV5-1	TRBJ2-5	few	TRBD2	TGCGCCAGCAGCTCGACTAGCGGGGCCCGGGGGGAGACCCAGTACTTC	CASSSTSGARGETQYF
TRBV6-5	TRBJ2-7	.	TRBD1	TGTGCCAGCATGGCCTTACAGGGGACCTACGAGCAGTACTTC	CASMALQGTYEQYF
TRBV19	TRBJ2-2	.	.	TGTGCCAGTAGTATTCAGGCCAGGGCCGGGGAGCTGTTTTTT	CASSIQARAGELFF
TRBV6-5	TRBJ2-1	.	TRBD2	TGTGCCAGCAGTTACGGGGTAGCGGGCGACTACAATGAGCAGTTCTTC	CASSYGVAGDYNEQFF
TRBV4-1	TRBJ1-4	.	.	TGCGCCAGCAGCCAGGAGATGGACAGCTATAATGAAAAACTGTTTTTT	CASSQEMDSYNEKLFF
TRBV7-7	TRBJ1-1	.	.	TGTGCTAGCAGCCTGGGGCAGAACACTGAAGCTTTCTTT	CASSLGQNTEAFF
TRBV4-1	TRBJ2-3	.	.	TGCGCCAGCAGCCAGGGGACTGGTCGTGATACGCAGTATTTT	CASSQGTGRDTQYF
TRBV3-1/TRBV3-2	TRBJ2-7	once	TRBD2	TGTGCCAGCAGCCACCTAGCGGGGGGGCCCCCATACGAGCAGTACTTC	CASSHLAGGPPYEQYF
TRBV19	TRBJ2-6	.	.	TGTGCCAGTAGTATCCGGACAGCCGGGGCCAACGTCCTGACTTTC	CASSIRTAGANVLTF
TRBV10-3	TRBJ1-2	.	.	TGTGCCATCAGTGAACGGAGACAGCTAAACTATGGCTACACCTTC	CAISERRQLNYGYTF
TRBV19	TRBJ1-6	.	.	TGTGCCAGTAGCCGGGAACAGGGCGCCCAAATAGTTCCCCTCCACTTT	CASSREQGAQIVPLHF
TRBV9	TRBJ1-1	.	.	TGTGCCAGCAGCGTAGAACAGCACACTGAAGCTTTCTTT	CASSVEQHTEAFF
TRBV5-1	TRBJ1-3	.	.	TGCGCCAGCAGCTTGGACACGGGCTCTGGAAACACCATATATTTT	CASSLDTGSGNTIYF
TRBV20-1	TRBJ2-2	few	.	TGCAGTGCTAGTTTCAGCGGGGAGCTGTTTTTT	CSASFSGELFF
TRBV7-2	TRBJ1-3	once	.	TGTGCCAGCAGTCCGACAGGTGACTCTGGAAACACCATATATTTT	CASSPTGDSGNTIYF
TRBV10-2	TRBJ2-2	.	.	TGCGCCAGCAGGAGGTGGGGGGAGAACACCGGGGAGCTGTTTTTT	CASRRWGENTGELFF
TRBV29-1	TRBJ1-4	.	.	TGCAGCGTGGGAGGGGGTCAGAATGAAAAACTGTTTTTT	CSVGGGQNEKLFF
TRBV7-8	TRBJ2-1	.	TRBD2	TGTGCCAGCAGCTTAACCTCTGTGCTAGCGGGGGGGCACGGTGAGCAGTTCTTC	CASSLTSVLAGGHGEQFF
TRBV30	TRBJ1-5	.	.	TGTGCCTGGAGCAGGGGTAGTAACGGTCAGCCCCAGCATTTT	CAWSRGSNGQPQHF
TRBV6-1	TRBJ1-2	.	.	TGTGCCAGCAGTGAAACCCGACAGAATAACTATGGCTACACCTTC	CASSETRQNNYGYTF
TRBV6-5	TRBJ1-5	few	.	TGTGCCAGCTCCCCGGAGGGGTTACGCAATCAGCCCCAGCATTTT	CASSPEGLRNQPQHF
TRBV9	TRBJ1-6	.	TRBD1	TGTGCCAGCAGCTTAGGGGCAGGGGGGTCTTTTTCACCCCTCCACTTT	CASSLGAGGSFSPLHF
TRBV11-2	TRBJ2-7	.	TRBD2	TGTGCCAGCAGTAACCTAGCGGGTGCAGGGTTGGACGAGCAGTACTTC	CASSNLAGAGLDEQYF
TRBV7-9	TRBJ2-1	.	.	TGTGCCAGCAGCTTGAAGATGAGGGCGCGTAATGAGCAGTTCTTC	CASSLKMRARNEQFF
TRBV20-1	TRBJ1-4	once	.	TGCAGTGCTAGAGATTTTCCGGAACTGTTTTTT	CSARDFPELFF
TRBV24-1	TRBJ1-5	.	TRBD1	TGTGCCACCAGCGCTGACAGGGGCCCGGATCAGCCCCAGCATTTT	CATSADRGPDQPQHF
TRBV4-1	TRBJ2-2	.	.	TGCGCCAGCAGCCAAGTTGGCATCGGGGAGCTGTTTTTT	CASSQVGIGELFF
TRBV6-5	TRBJ1-6	.	.	TGTGCCAGCAGTTACCGTCTTAGCCCAAATTCACCCCTCCACTTT	CASSYRLSPNSPLHF
TRBV5-1	TRBJ1-3	.	.	TGCGCCAGCAGCTTGGGGCAGGGTATAAGCTCTGGAAACACCATATATTTT	CASSLGQGISSGNTIYF
TRBV5-1	TRBJ1-6	.	.	TGCGCCAGCAGCTTAGTGGCTTCTGGGGCAAATTCACCCCTCCACTTT	CASSLVASGANSPLHF
TRBV11-3	TRBJ1-1	once	TRBD1	TGTGCCAGCAGCTTAGCAGGGGGAGACACTGAAGCTTTCTTT	CASSLAGGDTEAFF